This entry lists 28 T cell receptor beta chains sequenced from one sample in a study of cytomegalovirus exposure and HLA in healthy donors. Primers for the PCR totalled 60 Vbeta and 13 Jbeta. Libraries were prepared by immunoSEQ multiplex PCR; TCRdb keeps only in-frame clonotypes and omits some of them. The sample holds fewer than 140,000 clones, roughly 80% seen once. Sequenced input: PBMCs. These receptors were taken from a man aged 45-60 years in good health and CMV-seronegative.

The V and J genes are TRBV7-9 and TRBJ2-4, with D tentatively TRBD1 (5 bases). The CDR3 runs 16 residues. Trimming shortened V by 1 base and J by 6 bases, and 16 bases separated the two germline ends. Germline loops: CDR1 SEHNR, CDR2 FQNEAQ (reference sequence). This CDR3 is CASSLEAGWLRNIQYF. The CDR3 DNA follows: TGTGCCAGCAGCTTAGAGGCAGGGTGGCTCAGAAACATTCAGTACTTC.

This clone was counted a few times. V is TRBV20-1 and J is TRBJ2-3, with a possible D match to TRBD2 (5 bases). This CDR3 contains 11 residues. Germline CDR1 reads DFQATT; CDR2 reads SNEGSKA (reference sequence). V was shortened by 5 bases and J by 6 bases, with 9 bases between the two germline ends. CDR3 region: CSAELEDTQYF. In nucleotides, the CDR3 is TGCAGTGCTGAACTAGAGGATACGCAGTATTTT.

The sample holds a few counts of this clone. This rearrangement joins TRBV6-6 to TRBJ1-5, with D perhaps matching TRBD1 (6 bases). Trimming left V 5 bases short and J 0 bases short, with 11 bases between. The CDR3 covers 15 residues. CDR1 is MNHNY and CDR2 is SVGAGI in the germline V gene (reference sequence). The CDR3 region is CASSLQGYSNQPQHF. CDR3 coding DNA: TGTGCCAGCAGTCTACAGGGTTATAGCAATCAGCCCCAGCATTTT.

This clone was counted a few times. The DNA for the CDR3 is TGTGCCAGCAGAGCCGACAGGGTCCCTAATTCACCCCTCCACTTT. As protein: CASRADRVPNSPLHF. The V call is TRBV6-5, the J call TRBJ1-6; 7 nucleotides align to TRBD1. Trimming removed 6 bases from V and 6 bases from J; junction bases left unmatched: 8. Per germline, CDR1 MNHEY and CDR2 SVGAGI. The CDR3 has 15 amino acids.

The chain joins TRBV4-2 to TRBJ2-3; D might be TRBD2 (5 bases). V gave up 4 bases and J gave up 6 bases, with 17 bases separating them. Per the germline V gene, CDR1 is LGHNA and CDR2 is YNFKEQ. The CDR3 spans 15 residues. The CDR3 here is CASSPGEGRSDTQYF. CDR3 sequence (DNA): TGTGCCAGCAGCCCAGGTGAGGGTAGATCGGATACGCAGTATTTT.

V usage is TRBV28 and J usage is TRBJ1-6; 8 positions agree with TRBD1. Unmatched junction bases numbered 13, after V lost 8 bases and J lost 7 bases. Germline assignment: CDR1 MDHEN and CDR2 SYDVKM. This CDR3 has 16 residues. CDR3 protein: CASFSLGQAQNSPLHF. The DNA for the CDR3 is TGTGCCAGCTTCTCCTTGGGACAGGCCCAAAATTCACCCCTCCACTTT.

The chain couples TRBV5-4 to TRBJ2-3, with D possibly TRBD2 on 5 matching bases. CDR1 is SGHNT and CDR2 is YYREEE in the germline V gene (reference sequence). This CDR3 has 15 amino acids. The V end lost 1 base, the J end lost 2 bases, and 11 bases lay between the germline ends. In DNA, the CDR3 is TGTGCCAGCAGCTTGCAAAGCGGTCACACAGATACGCAGTATTTT. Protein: CASSLQSGHTDTQYF. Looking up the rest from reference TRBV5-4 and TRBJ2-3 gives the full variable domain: ETGVTQSPTHLIKTRGQQVTLRCSSQSGHNTVSWYQQALGQGPQFIFQYYREEENGRGNFPPRFSGLQFPNYSSELNVNALELDDSALYLCASSLQSGHTDTQYFGPGTRLTVL.

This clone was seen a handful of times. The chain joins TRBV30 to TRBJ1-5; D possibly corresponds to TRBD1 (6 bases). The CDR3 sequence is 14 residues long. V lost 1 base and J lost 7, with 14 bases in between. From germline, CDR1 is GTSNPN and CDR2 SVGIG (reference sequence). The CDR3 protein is CAWSARQAEQPQHF. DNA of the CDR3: TGTGCCTGGAGTGCTCGACAGGCCGAGCAGCCCCAGCATTTT.

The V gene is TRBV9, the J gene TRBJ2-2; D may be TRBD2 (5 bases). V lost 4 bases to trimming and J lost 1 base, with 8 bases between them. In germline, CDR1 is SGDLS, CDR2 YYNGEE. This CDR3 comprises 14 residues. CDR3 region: CASSPRGNTGELFF. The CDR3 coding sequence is TGTGCCAGCAGCCCACGGGGGAACACCGGGGAGCTGTTTTTT.

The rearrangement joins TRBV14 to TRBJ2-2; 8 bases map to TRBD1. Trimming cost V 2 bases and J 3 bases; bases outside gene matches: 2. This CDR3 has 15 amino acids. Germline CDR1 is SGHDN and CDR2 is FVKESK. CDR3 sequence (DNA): TGTGCCAGCAGCCAATCGACAGGGGACACCGGGGAGCTGTTTTTT. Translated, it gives CASSQSTGDTGELFF.

In DNA, the CDR3 is TGTGCCAGCAGTTATCAGGGGGATGACACTGAAGCTTTCTTT. It is translated as CASSYQGDDTEAFF. The chain uses TRBV7-2 and TRBJ1-1, with TRBD1 identical over 7 bases. The germline CDR1 and CDR2 sequences are SGHTA and FQGNSA. There are 14 residues in the CDR3. The V gene end was trimmed by 6 bases and the J gene end by 3 bases; junction bases not matched to a gene: 7. The full variable domain, rest sourced from reference TRBV7-2 and TRBJ1-1, is GAGVSQSPSNKVTEKGKDVELRCDPISGHTALYWYRQSLGQGLEFLIYFQGNSAPDKSGLPSDRFSAERTGGSVSTLTIQRTQQEDSAVYLCASSYQGDDTEAFFGQGTRLTVV.

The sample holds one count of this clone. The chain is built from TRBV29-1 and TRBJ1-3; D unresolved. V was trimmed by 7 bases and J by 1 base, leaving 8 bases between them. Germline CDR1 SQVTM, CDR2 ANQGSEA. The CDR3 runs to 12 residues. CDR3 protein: CSARESGNTIYF. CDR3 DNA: TGCAGCGCGAGGGAATCTGGAAACACCATATATTTT.

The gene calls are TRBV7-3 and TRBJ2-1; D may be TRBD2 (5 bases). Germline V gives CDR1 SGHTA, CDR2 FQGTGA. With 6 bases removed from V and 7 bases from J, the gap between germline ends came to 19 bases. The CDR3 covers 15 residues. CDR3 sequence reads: CASSSERARLNEQFF. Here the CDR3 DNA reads TGTGCCAGCAGTTCCGAGAGGGCGCGACTGAATGAGCAGTTCTTC.

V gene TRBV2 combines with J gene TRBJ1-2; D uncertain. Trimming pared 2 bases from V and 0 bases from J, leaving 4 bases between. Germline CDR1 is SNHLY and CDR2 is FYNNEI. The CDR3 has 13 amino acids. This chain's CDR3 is CASSEKPNYGYTF. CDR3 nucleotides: TGTGCCAGCAGTGAAAAGCCTAACTATGGCTACACCTTC.

In DNA, the CDR3 is TGCGCCAGCAATGCAGGGAGGACCGGGGAGCTGTTTTTT. It is translated as CASNAGRTGELFF. The chain is built from TRBV5-1 and TRBJ2-2; tentative D call: TRBD2 (6 bases). CDR1 and CDR2 (germline): SGHRS, YFSETQ. With 6 bases removed from V and 5 bases from J, the gap between germline ends came to 11 bases. CDR3 length: 13 amino acids.

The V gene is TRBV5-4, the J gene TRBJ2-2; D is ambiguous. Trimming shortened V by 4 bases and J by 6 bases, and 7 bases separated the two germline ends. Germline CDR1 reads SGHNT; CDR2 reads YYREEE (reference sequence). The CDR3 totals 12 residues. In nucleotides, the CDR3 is TGTGCCAGCAGCCAATCCCCCGGGGAGCTGTTTTTT. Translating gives CASSQSPGELFF.

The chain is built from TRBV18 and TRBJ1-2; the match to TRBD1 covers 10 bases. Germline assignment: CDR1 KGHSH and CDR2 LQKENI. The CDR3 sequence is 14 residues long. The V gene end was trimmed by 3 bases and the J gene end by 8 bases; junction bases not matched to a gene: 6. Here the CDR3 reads CASSPDRGYQGYTF. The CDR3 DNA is TGTGCCAGCTCACCGGACAGGGGGTATCAAGGCTACACCTTC.

This chain's CDR3 is CSVPDRGYEQFF. The DNA for the CDR3 is TGCAGCGTTCCGGACCGAGGGTATGAGCAGTTCTTC. This rearrangement joins TRBV29-1 to TRBJ2-1; tentative D call: TRBD2 (5 bases). CDR1 is SQVTM, CDR2 ANQGSEA, per germline. V lost 5 bases and J 8 bases, leaving 13 bases between the germline ends. This CDR3 region has 12 residues.

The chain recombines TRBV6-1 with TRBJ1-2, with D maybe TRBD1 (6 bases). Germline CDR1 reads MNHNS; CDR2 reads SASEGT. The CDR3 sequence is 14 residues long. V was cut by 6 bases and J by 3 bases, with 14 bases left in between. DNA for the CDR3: TGTGCCAGCAGGAACGACAGGTACCACTATGGCTACACCTTC. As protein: CASRNDRYHYGYTF.

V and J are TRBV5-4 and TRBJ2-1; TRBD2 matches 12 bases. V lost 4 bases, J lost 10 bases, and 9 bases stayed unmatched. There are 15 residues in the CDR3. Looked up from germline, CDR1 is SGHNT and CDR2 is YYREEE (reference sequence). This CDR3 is CASSGQLAGGREQFF. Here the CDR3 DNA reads TGTGCCAGCAGCGGCCAACTAGCGGGGGGTCGGGAGCAGTTCTTC. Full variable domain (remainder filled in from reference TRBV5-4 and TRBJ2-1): ETGVTQSPTHLIKTRGQQVTLRCSSQSGHNTVSWYQQALGQGPQFIFQYYREEENGRGNFPPRFSGLQFPNYSSELNVNALELDDSALYLCASSGQLAGGREQFFGPGTRLTVL.

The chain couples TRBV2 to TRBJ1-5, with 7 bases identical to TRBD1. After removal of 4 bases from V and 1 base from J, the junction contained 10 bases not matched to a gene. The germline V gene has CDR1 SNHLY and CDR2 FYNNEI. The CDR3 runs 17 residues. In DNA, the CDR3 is TGTGCCAGCAGTGGGGCTATGGGACAGCTGAGCAATCAGCCCCAGCATTTT. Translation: CASSGAMGQLSNQPQHF.

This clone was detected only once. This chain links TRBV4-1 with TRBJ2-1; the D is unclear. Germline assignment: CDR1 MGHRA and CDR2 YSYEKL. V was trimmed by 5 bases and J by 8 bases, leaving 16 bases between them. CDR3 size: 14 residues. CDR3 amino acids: CASSEQTALDEQFF. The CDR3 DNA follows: TGCGCCAGCAGCGAACAAACCGCATTGGATGAGCAGTTCTTC.

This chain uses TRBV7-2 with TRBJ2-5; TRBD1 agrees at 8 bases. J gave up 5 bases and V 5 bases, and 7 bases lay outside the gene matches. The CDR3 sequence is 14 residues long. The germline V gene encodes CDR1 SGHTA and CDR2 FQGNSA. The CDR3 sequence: CASSRDRTLETQYF. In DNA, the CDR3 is TGTGCCAGCAGCCGGGACAGGACCTTGGAGACCCAGTACTTC.

CDR3 bases: TGCGCCAGCAGTGAGTGGGGGACAGGGGCGAACGAGCAGTTCTTC. Residues: CASSEWGTGANEQFF. The chain joins TRBV10-1 to TRBJ2-1; TRBD1 matches at 10 bases. CDR1 is WNHNN, CDR2 SYGVQD, per germline (reference sequence). Unmatched junction bases numbered 7, after V lost 1 base and J lost 10 bases. The CDR3 contains 15 residues.

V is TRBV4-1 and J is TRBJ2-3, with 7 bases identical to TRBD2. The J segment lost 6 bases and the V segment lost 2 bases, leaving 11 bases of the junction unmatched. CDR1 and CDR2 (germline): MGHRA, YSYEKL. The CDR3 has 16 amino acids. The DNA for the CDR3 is TGCGCCAGCAGCCAACGCCCCAGCGGGGTAGAGGATACGCAGTATTTT. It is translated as CASSQRPSGVEDTQYF.

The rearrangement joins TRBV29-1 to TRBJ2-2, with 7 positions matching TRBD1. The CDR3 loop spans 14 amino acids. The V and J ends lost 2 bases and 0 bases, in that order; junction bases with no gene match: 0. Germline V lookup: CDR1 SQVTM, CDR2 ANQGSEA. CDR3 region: CSVEQGANTGELFF. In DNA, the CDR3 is TGCAGCGTTGAACAGGGGGCGAACACCGGGGAGCTGTTTTTT.

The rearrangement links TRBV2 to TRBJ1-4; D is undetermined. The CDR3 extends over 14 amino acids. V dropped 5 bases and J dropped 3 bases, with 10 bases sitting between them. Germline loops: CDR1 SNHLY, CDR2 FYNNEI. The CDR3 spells CASSKRRSNEKLFF. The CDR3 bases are TGTGCCAGCAGTAAGAGGCGGTCTAATGAAAAACTGTTTTTT.

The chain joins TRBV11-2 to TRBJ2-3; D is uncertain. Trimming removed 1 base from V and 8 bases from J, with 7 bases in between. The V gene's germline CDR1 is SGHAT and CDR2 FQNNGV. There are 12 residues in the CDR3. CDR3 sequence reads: CASSLGRGTQYF. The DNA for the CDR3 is TGTGCCAGCAGCTTAGGCCGAGGTACGCAGTATTTT.